One sample yielded the 29 T cell receptor beta chains listed below, sequenced in a study of cytomegalovirus exposure and HLA in healthy donors. PCR was performed using 60 Vbeta and 13 Jbeta primers. Profiled with immunoSEQ multiplex PCR; TCRdb holds only in-frame clones, not every one. The sample comprises under 150,000 clones, 78% of which are singletons, and around 1.5% rests with the top ten. Sequenced material: PBMCs. All receptors derive from a woman aged 18 to 35 in good health and CMV-seronegative.

This clone was observed a single time. The rearrangement uses TRBV19 and TRBJ1-3, with D hard to call. CDR1 is LNHDA and CDR2 is SQIVND in the germline V gene (reference sequence). Trimming stripped 6 bases from V and 4 bases from J, with 13 bases between. CDR3 size: 14 residues. In nucleotides, the CDR3 is TGTGCCAGTAGGGCCTCGGGTGGCGGAAACACCATATATTTT. Its protein product is CASRASGGGNTIYF.

This chain's CDR3 is CASTRRTGSGNQPQHF. DNA for the CDR3: TGTGCCAGTACCAGAAGGACAGGGAGCGGCAATCAGCCCCAGCATTTT. The rearrangement joins TRBV19 to TRBJ1-5; 8 positions agree with TRBD1. The length of the CDR3 is 16 residues. Germline CDR1 and CDR2: LNHDA and SQIVND (reference sequence). V was clipped by 7 bases and J by 2 bases; unmatched bases: 10.

This chain joins TRBV6-1 and TRBJ1-4; D unclear. V was cut by 0 bases and J by 0 bases, with 11 bases left in between. Germline V gives CDR1 MNHNS, CDR2 SASEGT. There are 17 residues in the CDR3. The DNA for the CDR3 is TGTGCCAGCAGTGAAGCGCTTCGAAGCGCAACTAATGAAAAACTGTTTTTT. It encodes CASSEALRSATNEKLFF.

The genes are TRBV27 and TRBJ1-2, with 9 bases aligning to TRBD1. The CDR3 loop spans 13 amino acids. Germline V lookup: CDR1 MNHEY, CDR2 SMNVEV (reference sequence). V lost 5 bases and J lost 7; bases outside the gene matches: 5. The CDR3 nucleotides read TGTGCCAGCAGTGTCTACAGGGGGCTTGGCTACACCTTC. It specifies CASSVYRGLGYTF.

The chain combines TRBV6-1 with TRBJ1-1, with D possibly TRBD1 on 6 matching bases. This CDR3 has 16 amino acids. Deletions cut 4 bases from V and 1 base from J, with 16 bases between. Per germline, CDR1 MNHNS and CDR2 SASEGT. The CDR3 DNA sequence: TGTGCCAGCAGTGGAGAGGGGGGGCCCGGGAACACTGAAGCTTTCTTT. Its protein product is CASSGEGGPGNTEAFF.

Only a few counts were recorded for this clone. This sequence joins TRBV14 and TRBJ2-7; maybe TRBD1 (5 bases). Trimming took off 4 bases at V and 3 bases at J, with 19 bases between the two ends. Germline CDR1 SGHDN, CDR2 FVKESK. CDR3 length: 16 residues. The CDR3 protein is CASSPQGTPRFYEQYF. The CDR3 DNA follows: TGTGCCAGCAGCCCCCAGGGTACCCCGAGGTTCTACGAGCAGTACTTC.

The rearrangement joins TRBV10-3 to TRBJ1-1, with 10 nucleotides matching TRBD1. The ends lost 6 bases at V and 4 bases at J; junction bases unmatched: 11. This CDR3 region has 16 residues. CDR1 and CDR2 (germline): ENHRY, SYGVKD. DNA of the CDR3: TGTGCCATCAGCCCCCAGACAGGGGGCAGGGGCACTGAAGCTTTCTTT. Protein product: CAISPQTGGRGTEAFF.

The V and J genes are TRBV6-1 and TRBJ2-7, with no clear D. Germline V gives CDR1 MNHNS, CDR2 SASEGT. The CDR3 is 16 amino acids. The germline V and J ends were trimmed by 3 bases and 5 bases, with 20 bases remaining between them. CDR3 amino acids: CASSELSRVQSHEQYF. DNA for the CDR3: TGTGCCAGCAGTGAGCTGTCCCGGGTCCAAAGCCACGAGCAGTACTTC.

The chain is built from TRBV19 and TRBJ2-3, with 7 bases lining up with TRBD2. The CDR3 loop spans 16 amino acids. Germline CDR1 LNHDA, CDR2 SQIVND (reference sequence). With 5 bases clipped from V and 0 bases from J, the junction kept 8 bases outside the gene matches. The CDR3 is CASSPGGGSSTDTQYF. In DNA, the CDR3 is TGTGCCAGTAGTCCCGGCGGGGGATCTAGCACAGATACGCAGTATTTT.

The chain has TRBV5-5 and TRBJ1-2; a possible D gene is TRBD1 (5 bases). Trimming stripped 3 bases from V and 4 bases from J, with 7 bases between. This CDR3 has 12 residues. The V gene's germline CDR1 is SGHKS and CDR2 YYEKEE (reference sequence). The chain's CDR3 is CASSSRVYGYTF. In nucleotides, the CDR3 is TGTGCCAGCAGCTCCAGGGTCTATGGCTACACCTTC.

This clone was found once. The gene calls are TRBV6-6 and TRBJ2-5; a weak D match, TRBD2 (6 bases). The CDR3 contains 11 residues. Germline V CDR1 and CDR2: MNHNY, SVGAGI (reference sequence). Trimming removed 8 bases at V and 7 bases at J, with 11 bases between. The CDR3 sequence: CASSDGGTQYF. The CDR3 DNA is TGTGCCAGCTCCGACGGGGGGACCCAGTACTTC.

In this sample, this clone turned up once. The V call is TRBV30, the J call TRBJ1-2; the D is unclear. CDR1 GTSNPN and CDR2 SVGIG come from the germline V gene (reference sequence). The V and J ends lost 0 bases and 4 bases respectively, with 15 bases between them. There are 15 residues in the CDR3. CDR3 amino acids: CAWSVSPVRFYGYTF. The CDR3 coding sequence is TGTGCCTGGAGTGTATCCCCAGTTCGTTTCTATGGCTACACCTTC.

The rearrangement joins TRBV15 to TRBJ2-7; TRBD1 might be the D (7 bases). V shed 0 bases and J shed 5 bases, with 14 bases lying between them. The germline gives CDR1 LNHNV, CDR2 YYDKDF (reference sequence). This CDR3 comprises 15 residues. DNA for the CDR3: TGTGCCACCAGCAGAGATCTCCAGGGGGGAAACGAGCAGTACTTC. As protein: CATSRDLQGGNEQYF.

This clone was picked up one time. The chain joins TRBV7-9 to TRBJ2-2; TRBD1 is a possible D gene (6 bases). The CDR3 is 12 amino acids. With 5 bases removed from V and 11 bases from J, the gap between germline ends came to 12 bases. The germline V gene has CDR1 SEHNR and CDR2 FQNEAQ (reference sequence). CDR3 amino acids: CASSLGAAELFF. In DNA, the CDR3 is TGTGCCAGCAGCCTGGGGGCAGCCGAGCTGTTTTTT.

The chain uses TRBV5-1 and TRBJ2-1; TRBD2 matches at 12 bases. The CDR3 length is 16 residues. V trimming: 4 bases; J trimming: 7 bases; junction bases outside the gene matches: 9. Germline V gene data show CDR1 as SGHRS and CDR2 as YFSETQ. The CDR3 here is CASSPPLAGGANEQFF. The CDR3 DNA follows: TGCGCCAGCAGCCCCCCCCTAGCGGGAGGGGCGAATGAGCAGTTCTTC.

CDR3 protein: CAWSLNAGQFF. The CDR3 DNA follows: TGTGCCTGGAGCCTAAACGCCGGGCAGTTCTTC. J is TRBJ2-1 and V is TRBV30; no reliable D call. The CDR3 covers 11 residues. Trimming cost V 3 bases and J 12 bases, with 12 bases left between them. CDR1 is GTSNPN, CDR2 SVGIG, per germline (reference sequence).

The chain joins TRBV6-4 to TRBJ2-7, with 11 bases fitting TRBD2. Trimming cost V 5 bases and J 7 bases; bases outside gene matches: 4. The CDR3 spans 13 residues. Germline V gene data show CDR1 as MRHNA and CDR2 as SNTAGT. The CDR3 DNA follows: TGTGCCAGCAGTCCTACTAGCGGGGGAGAGCAGTACTTC. Encoded protein: CASSPTSGGEQYF.

The chain couples TRBV12-2 to TRBJ1-1; the D segment call TRBD1 is taken from the table without a DNA check. TRBV12-2 is a known pseudogene. This CDR3 has 14 residues. The CDR3 sequence: CASRLAPTGWAAFF. The CDR3, as DNA: TGTGCAAGTCGCTTAGCGCCAACAGGGTGGGCAGCTTTCTTT.

This clone was counted a few times. The V and J genes are TRBV5-6 and TRBJ1-1, with TRBD1 matching over 8 bases. CDR1 SGHDT and CDR2 YYEEEE come from the germline V gene. The CDR3 consists of 15 residues. J lost 2 bases, V lost 2 bases, and 5 bases had no gene match. CDR3 coding DNA: TGTGCCAGCAGCTTTGGGACAGGCGCCAACACTGAAGCTTTCTTT. This sequence encodes CASSFGTGANTEAFF.

The V gene is TRBV30, the J gene TRBJ2-1; D possibly corresponds to TRBD2 (6 bases). Trimming stripped 4 bases from V and 5 bases from J, with 18 bases between. CDR1 GTSNPN and CDR2 SVGIG come from the germline V gene (reference sequence). CDR3 length: 15 amino acids. CDR3 amino acids: CAWTKRAFLNNEQFF. The CDR3, as DNA: TGTGCCTGGACTAAGCGGGCGTTCCTAAACAATGAGCAGTTCTTC. The whole variable domain, filled in from reference TRBV30 and TRBJ2-1, reads SQTIHQWPATLVQPVGSPLSLECTVEGTSNPNLYWYRQAAGRGLQLLFYSVGIGQISSEVPQNLSASRPQDRQFILSSKKLLLSDSGFYLCAWTKRAFLNNEQFFGPGTRLTVL.

A remark on this clone: A read error may account for a junction end that differs from germline. CDR3 loop: CASGGTGSNEKLFF. Written as DNA, the CDR3 is TGTGCCAGCGGCGGGACAGGTTCAAATGAAAAACTATTTTTT. The J gene is TRBJ1-4, the V gene TRBV7-9; 8 positions agree with TRBD1. Germline-derived CDR1 and CDR2 are SEHNR and FQNEAQ (reference sequence). The CDR3 is 14 amino acids.

The chain joins TRBV18 to TRBJ2-3, with 10 bases identical to TRBD1. The CDR3 covers 16 residues. Trimming at V came to 6 bases and at J to 1 base, leaving 7 bases not matched to a gene. Germline V lookup: CDR1 KGHSH, CDR2 LQKENI. This CDR3 reads CASSRQGATGTDTQYF. The CDR3 DNA follows: TGTGCCAGCTCGAGACAGGGGGCAACGGGCACAGATACGCAGTATTTT.

The chain couples TRBV4-1 to TRBJ2-1; TRBD2 might be the D (6 bases). Trimming took 4 bases from V and 2 from J, leaving 15 bases between them. This CDR3 has 16 residues. Looked up from germline, CDR1 is MGHRA and CDR2 is YSYEKL. CDR3 region: CASSRGGAATYNEQFF. CDR3 in DNA: TGCGCCAGCAGCCGTGGAGGGGCGGCTACCTACAATGAGCAGTTCTTC.

This sequence joins TRBV18 and TRBJ2-5, with TRBD1 as a possible D gene (6 bases). V was cut by 3 bases and J by 4 bases, with 6 bases left in between. Germline V gene data show CDR1 as KGHSH and CDR2 as LQKENI. This CDR3 spans 12 amino acids. Here the CDR3 DNA reads TGTGCCAGCTCACCGACAGGAGAGACCCAGTACTTC. Translated, it gives CASSPTGETQYF. Full variable domain (remainder filled in from reference TRBV18 and TRBJ2-5): NAGVMQNPRHLVRRRGQEARLRCSPMKGHSHVYWYRQLPEEGLKFMVYLQKENIIDESGMPKERFSAEFPKEGPSILRIQQVVRGDSAAYFCASSPTGETQYFGPGTRLLVL.

The chain links TRBV25-1 to TRBJ1-1; D not certain. V lost 6 bases, J lost 1 base, and 9 bases lay in between. The CDR3 spans 13 residues. From germline, CDR1 is MGHDK and CDR2 SYGVNS. Here the CDR3 reads CASRFPRNTEAFF. CDR3 DNA: TGTGCCAGCAGGTTTCCCCGGAACACTGAAGCTTTCTTT.

The chain combines TRBV7-9 with TRBJ2-7; 7 bases are a match to TRBD1. Germline CDR1 reads SEHNR; CDR2 reads FQNEAQ (reference sequence). The CDR3 loop spans 16 amino acids. Unmatched junction bases numbered 17, after V lost 7 bases and J lost 5 bases. The DNA of the CDR3 is TGTGCCAGCACCCGAATTAATGTCAGGGGGATCCACGAGCAGTACTTC. This translates into CASTRINVRGIHEQYF.

This clone has only a few counts. The CDR3 DNA is TGTGCCAGCAGTGATCCAGGGGGAAGGAACTCTGGGGCCAACGTCCTGACTTTC. It yields the protein CASSDPGGRNSGANVLTF. The chain combines TRBV2 with TRBJ2-6; 7 bases map to TRBD1. Unmatched junction bases numbered 8, after V lost 3 bases and J lost 0 bases. The germline V gene encodes CDR1 SNHLY and CDR2 FYNNEI. CDR3 length equals 18 residues.

The chain is built from TRBV6-1 and TRBJ2-6; D ambiguous. The CDR3 loop spans 14 amino acids. The ends were cut back, 6 bases at V and 5 bases at J, with 11 bases in the middle. Germline V CDR1 and CDR2: MNHNS, SASEGT. The CDR3 protein is CASSGWNRANVLTF. The CDR3 nucleotides read TGTGCCAGCAGCGGGTGGAACAGGGCCAACGTCCTGACTTTC.

The chain couples TRBV30 to TRBJ1-5, with D hard to call. V was cut by 1 base and J by 5 bases, with 9 bases left in between. The CDR3 spans 13 residues. CDR1 GTSNPN and CDR2 SVGIG come from the germline V gene (reference sequence). CDR3 DNA: TGTGCCTGGAGTGAGAAGGGAGATCAGCCCCAGCATTTT. Translating gives CAWSEKGDQPQHF.